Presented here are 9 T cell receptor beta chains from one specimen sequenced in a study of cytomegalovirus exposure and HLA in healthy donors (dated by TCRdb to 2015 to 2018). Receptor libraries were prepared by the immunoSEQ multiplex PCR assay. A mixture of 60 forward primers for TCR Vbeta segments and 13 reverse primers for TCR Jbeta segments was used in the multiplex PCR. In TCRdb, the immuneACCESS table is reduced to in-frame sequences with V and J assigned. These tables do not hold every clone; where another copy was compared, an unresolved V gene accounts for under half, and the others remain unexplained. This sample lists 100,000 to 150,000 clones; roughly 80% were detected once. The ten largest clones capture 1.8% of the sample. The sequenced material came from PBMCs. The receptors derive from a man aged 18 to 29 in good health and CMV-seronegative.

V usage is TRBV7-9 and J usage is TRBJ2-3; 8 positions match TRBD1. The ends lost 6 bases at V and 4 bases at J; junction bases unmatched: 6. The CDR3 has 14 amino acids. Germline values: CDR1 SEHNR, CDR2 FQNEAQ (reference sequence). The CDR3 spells CASRRTGRADTQYF. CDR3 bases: TGTGCCAGCAGGCGGACAGGGCGGGCAGATACGCAGTATTTT.

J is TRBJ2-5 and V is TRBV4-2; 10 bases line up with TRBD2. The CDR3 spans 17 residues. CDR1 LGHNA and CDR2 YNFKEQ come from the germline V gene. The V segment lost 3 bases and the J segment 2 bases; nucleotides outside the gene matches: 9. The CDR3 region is CASSQAGSGGSQETQYF. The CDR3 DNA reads TGTGCCAGCAGCCAGGCCGGTAGCGGGGGGTCTCAAGAGACCCAGTACTTC.

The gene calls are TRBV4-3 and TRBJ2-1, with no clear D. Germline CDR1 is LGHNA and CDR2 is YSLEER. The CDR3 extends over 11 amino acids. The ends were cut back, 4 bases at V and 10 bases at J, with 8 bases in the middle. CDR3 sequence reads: CASSRGAEQFF. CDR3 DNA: TGCGCCAGCAGCCGAGGTGCGGAGCAGTTCTTC.

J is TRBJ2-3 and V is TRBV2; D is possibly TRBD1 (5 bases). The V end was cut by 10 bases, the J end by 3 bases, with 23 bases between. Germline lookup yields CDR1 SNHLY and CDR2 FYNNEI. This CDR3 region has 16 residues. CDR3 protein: CATSDRVLKGTDTQYF. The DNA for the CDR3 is TGTGCCACCTCAGACCGGGTCCTCAAGGGGACAGATACGCAGTATTTT.

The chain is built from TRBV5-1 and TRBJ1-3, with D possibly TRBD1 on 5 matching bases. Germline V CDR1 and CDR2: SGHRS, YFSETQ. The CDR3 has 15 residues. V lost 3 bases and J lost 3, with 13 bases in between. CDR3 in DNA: TGCGCCAGCAGCTGGGGGAGGCAGGGTGGAAACACCATATATTTT. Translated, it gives CASSWGRQGGNTIYF.

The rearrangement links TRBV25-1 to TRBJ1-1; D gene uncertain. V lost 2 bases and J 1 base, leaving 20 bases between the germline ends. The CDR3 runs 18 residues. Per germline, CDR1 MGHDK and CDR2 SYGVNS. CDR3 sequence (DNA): TGTGCCAGCAGTGAACATAGCGGGTTCCGGCAGCCGAACACTGAAGCTTTCTTT. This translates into CASSEHSGFRQPNTEAFF.

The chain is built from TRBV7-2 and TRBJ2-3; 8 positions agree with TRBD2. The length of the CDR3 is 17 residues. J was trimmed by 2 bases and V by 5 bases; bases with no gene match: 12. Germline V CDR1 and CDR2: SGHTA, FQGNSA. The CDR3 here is CASSPPLGLGNTDTQYF. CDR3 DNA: TGTGCCAGCAGCCCTCCCCTGGGACTAGGGAACACAGATACGCAGTATTTT.

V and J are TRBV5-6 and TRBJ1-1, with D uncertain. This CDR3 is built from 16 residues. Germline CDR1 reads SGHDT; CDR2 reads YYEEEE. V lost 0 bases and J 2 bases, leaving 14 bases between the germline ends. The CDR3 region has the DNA TGTGCCAGCAGCTTGGCCCTAAACAGAATAAACACTGAAGCTTTCTTT. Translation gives CASSLALNRINTEAFF.

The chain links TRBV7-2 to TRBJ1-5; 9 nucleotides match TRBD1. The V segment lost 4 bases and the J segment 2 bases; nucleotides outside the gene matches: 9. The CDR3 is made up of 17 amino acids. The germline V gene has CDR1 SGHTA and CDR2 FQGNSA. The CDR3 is CASSSPGQGPGNQPQHF. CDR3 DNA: TGTGCCAGCAGCTCACCGGGACAGGGCCCTGGCAATCAGCCCCAGCATTTT.